This T cell receptor beta chain was documented in a study of T cells in Graves' hyperthyroidism and ophthalmopathy. TCR beta CDR3 sequences were amplified from RNA transcripts. Initially, a first-round RT-PCR of the TCR CDR3 employed the HTBI primer set. MiXCR, run by TCRdb on the multiplex PCR reads, gives a single entry per CDR3 protein. The sample consists of 500,000 to 550,000 distinct CDR3 sequences, less than 25% of them appearing once. As concerns this clonotype: The antigen is unknown.

Whole-study results and caveats: The model predicted ophthalmopathy a median around seven months before onset.

This CDR3 has 12 residues. Germline values: CDR1 MNHEY, CDR2 SVGEGT. V was trimmed by 5 bases and J by 7 bases, leaving 6 bases between them. This TCR was sampled from a man in his late teens or twenties with Graves' hyperthyroidism. The specimen was blood. This chain links TRBV6-2 or TRBV6-3 with TRBJ1-6; D uncertain. For the CDR3, the DNA is TGTGCCAGCAGTAATCCCAATTCACCCCTCCACTTT. Amino acids: CASSNPNSPLHF.